This record concerns one TCR beta chain sequence. CDR3 length equals 13 residues. Trimming cost V 8 bases and J 8 bases; bases outside gene matches: 9. The germline gives CDR1 SEHNR, CDR2 FQNEAQ (reference sequence). The record originates from a study of blood T cells in healthy people across ages. It was with a sample-barcoded 5' primer and a J-beta primer mix that a second PCR of roughly 6 to 12 cycles was run. TCRdb reprocessed the 5' RACE reads via MiXCR and lists one record per CDR3 protein. Among 1.5 million to 2 million distinct CDR3 sequences listed, 28% were seen once. The TCR was taken from a woman aged 25 to 45 in good health. V gene TRBV7-9 combines with J gene TRBJ1-5; TRBD1 matches at 7 bases. The sequencing sample was made of blood. CDR3 in amino acids: CASQRTGVEPQHF. CDR3 coding DNA: TGTGCCAGCCAACGTACAGGGGTCGAGCCCCAGCATTTT.